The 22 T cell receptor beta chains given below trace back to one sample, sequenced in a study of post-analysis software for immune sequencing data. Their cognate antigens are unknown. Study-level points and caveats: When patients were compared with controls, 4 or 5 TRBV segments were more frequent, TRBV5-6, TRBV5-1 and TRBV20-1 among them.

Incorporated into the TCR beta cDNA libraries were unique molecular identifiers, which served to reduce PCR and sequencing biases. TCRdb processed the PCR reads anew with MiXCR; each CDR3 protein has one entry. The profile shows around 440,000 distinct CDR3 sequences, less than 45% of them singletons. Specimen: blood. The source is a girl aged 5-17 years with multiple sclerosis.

CDR3 nucleotides: TGTGCCAGCAGCCGAAACACTGGAGGCGCAGATACGCAGTATTTT. Translated: CASSRNTGGADTQYF. The V call is TRBV11-2, the J call TRBJ2-3; D possibly corresponds to TRBD2 (5 bases). V was clipped by 5 bases and J by 4 bases, with 16 bases between them. This CDR3 is 15 amino acids long. Germline CDR1 and CDR2: SGHAT and FQNNGV.

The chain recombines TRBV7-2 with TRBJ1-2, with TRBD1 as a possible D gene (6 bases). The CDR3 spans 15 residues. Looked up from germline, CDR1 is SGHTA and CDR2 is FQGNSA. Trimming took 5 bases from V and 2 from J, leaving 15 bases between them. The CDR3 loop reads CASSPQPQGNYGYTF. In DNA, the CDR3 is TGTGCCAGCAGCCCTCAACCGCAGGGGAACTATGGCTACACCTTC.

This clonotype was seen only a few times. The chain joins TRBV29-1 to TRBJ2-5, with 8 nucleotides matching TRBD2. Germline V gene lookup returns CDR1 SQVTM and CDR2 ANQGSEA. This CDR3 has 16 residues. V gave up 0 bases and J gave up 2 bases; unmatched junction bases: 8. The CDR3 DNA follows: TGCAGCGTTGAAGACGGGAGGGCCCGTTTACAAGAGACCCAGTACTTC. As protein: CSVEDGRARLQETQYF. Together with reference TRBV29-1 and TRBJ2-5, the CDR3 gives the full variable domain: SAVISQKPSRDICQRGTSLTIQCQVDSQVTMMFWYRQQPGQSLTLIATANQGSEATYESGFVIDKFPISRPNLTFSTLTVSNMSPEDSSIYLCSVEDGRARLQETQYFGPGTRLLVL.

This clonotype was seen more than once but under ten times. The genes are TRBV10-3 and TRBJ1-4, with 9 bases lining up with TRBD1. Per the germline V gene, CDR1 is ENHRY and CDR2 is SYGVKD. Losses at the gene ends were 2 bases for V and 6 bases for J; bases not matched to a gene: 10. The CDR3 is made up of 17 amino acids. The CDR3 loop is CAISEPTDRGRDEKLFF. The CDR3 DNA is TGTGCCATCAGTGAGCCGACGGACAGGGGAAGGGATGAAAAACTGTTTTTT.

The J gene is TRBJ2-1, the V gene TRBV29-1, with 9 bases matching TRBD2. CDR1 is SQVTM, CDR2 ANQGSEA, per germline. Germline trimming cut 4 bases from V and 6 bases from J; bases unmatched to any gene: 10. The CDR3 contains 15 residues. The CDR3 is CSVVLGLAGPNEQFF. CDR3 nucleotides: TGCAGCGTTGTCCTGGGCCTAGCGGGGCCCAATGAGCAGTTCTTC.

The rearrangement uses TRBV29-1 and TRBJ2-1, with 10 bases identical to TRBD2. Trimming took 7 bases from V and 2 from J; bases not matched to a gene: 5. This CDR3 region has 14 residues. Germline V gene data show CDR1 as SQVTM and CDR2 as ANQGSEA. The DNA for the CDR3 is TGCAGCGGCACACTAGCGGGAACCTACAATGAGCAGTTCTTC. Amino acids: CSGTLAGTYNEQFF.

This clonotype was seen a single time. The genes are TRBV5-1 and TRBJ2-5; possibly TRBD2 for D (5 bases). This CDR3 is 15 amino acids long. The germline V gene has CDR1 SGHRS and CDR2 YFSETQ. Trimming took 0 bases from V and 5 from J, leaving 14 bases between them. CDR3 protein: CASSLDGGGGETQYF. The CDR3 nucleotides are TGCGCCAGCAGCTTGGACGGCGGAGGTGGGGAGACCCAGTACTTC.

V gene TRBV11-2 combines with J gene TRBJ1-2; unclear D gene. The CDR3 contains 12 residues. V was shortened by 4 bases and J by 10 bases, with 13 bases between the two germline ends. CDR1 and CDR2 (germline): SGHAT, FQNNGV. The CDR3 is CASSSSGGNYTF. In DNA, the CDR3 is TGTGCCAGCAGCTCGAGCGGAGGGAACTACACCTTC.

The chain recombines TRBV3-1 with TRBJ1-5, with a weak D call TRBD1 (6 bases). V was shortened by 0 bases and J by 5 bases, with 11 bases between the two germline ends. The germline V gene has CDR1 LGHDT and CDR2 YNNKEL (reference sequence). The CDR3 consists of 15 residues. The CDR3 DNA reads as TGTGCCAGCAGCCAAGACCCACAGGGATATCAGCCCCAGCATTTT. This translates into CASSQDPQGYQPQHF.

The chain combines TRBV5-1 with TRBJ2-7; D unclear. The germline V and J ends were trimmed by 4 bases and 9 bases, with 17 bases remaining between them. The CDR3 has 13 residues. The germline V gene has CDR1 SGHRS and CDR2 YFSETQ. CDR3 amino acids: CASSLDTDNGQYF. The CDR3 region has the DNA TGCGCCAGCAGCCTCGACACCGACAATGGGCAGTACTTC.

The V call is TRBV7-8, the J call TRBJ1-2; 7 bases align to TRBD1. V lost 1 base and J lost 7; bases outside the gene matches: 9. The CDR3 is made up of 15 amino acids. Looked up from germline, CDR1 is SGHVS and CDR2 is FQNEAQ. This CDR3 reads CASSLVARGSGGYTF. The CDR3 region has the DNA TGTGCCAGCAGCTTAGTCGCCAGGGGGTCTGGTGGCTACACCTTC.

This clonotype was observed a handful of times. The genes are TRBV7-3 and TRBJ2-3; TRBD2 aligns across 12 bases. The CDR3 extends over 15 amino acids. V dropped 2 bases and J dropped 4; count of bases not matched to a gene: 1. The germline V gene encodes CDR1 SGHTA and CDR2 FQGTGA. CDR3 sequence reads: CASSLLAGGADTQYF. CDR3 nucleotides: TGTGCCAGCAGCTTACTAGCGGGAGGGGCAGATACGCAGTATTTT.

CDR3 sequence (DNA): TGTGCCAGCAGTTTAGACCACCAAGAGACCCAGTACTTC. As protein: CASSLDHQETQYF. The chain carries TRBV25-1 and TRBJ2-5; D gene ambiguous. Germline loops: CDR1 MGHDK, CDR2 SYGVNS. This CDR3 is 13 amino acids long. The V gene lost 5 bases and the J gene lost 0 bases, with 7 bases spanning the gap.

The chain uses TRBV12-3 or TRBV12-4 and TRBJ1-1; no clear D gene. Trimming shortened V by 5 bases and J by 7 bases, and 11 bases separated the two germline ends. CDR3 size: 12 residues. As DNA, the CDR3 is TGTGCCAGCAGTCCGGACTCCCATGAAGCTTTCTTT. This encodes CASSPDSHEAFF.

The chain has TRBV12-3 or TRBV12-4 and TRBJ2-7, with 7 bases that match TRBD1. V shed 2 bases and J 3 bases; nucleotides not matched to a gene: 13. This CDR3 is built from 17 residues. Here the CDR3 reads CASSLSSGTATVYEQYF. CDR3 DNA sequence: TGTGCCAGCAGTTTAAGTAGTGGGACAGCCACCGTCTACGAGCAGTACTTC.

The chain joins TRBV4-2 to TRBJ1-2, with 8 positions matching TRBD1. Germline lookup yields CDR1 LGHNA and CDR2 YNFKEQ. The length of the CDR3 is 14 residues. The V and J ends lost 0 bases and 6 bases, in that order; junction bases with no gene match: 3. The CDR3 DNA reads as TGTGCCAGCAGCCAAGATCCAGGGGGCGATGGCTACACCTTC. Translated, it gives CASSQDPGGDGYTF.

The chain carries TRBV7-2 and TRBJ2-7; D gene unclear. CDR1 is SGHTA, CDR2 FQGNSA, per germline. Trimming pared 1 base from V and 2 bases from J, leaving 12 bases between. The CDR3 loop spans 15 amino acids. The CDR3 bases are TGTGCCAGCAGCTTAGGATCTGGCCTCCCCTACGAGCAGTACTTC. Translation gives CASSLGSGLPYEQYF.

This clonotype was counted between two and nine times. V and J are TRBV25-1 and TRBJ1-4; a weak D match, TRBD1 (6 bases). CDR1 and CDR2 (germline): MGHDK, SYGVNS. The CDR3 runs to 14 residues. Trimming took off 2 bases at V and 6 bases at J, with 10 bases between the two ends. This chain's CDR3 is CASSEGRGYEKLFF. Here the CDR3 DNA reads TGTGCCAGCAGTGAAGGGAGGGGGTATGAAAAACTGTTTTTT. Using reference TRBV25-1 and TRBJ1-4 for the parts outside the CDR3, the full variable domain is EADIYQTPRYLVIGTGKKITLECSQTMGHDKMYWYQQDPGMELHLIHYSYGVNSTEKGDLSSESTVSRIRTEHFPLTLESARPSHTSQYLCASSEGRGYEKLFFGSGTQLSVL.

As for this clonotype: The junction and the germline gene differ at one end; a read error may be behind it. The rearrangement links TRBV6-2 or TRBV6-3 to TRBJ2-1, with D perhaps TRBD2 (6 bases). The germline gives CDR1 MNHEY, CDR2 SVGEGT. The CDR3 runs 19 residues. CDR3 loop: CASSYPGEGSKGSYNGQFF. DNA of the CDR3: TGTGCCAGCAGTTACCCGGGAGAGGGAAGCAAAGGCTCCTACAATGGGCAGTTCTTC.

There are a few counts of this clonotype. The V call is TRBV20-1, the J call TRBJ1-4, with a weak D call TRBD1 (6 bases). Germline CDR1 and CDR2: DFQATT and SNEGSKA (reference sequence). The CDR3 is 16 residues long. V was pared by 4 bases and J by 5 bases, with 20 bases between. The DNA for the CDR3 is TGCAGTGCTATCTTGGGGGCCCCTTTCAGGAATGAAAAACTGTTTTTT. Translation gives CSAILGAPFRNEKLFF.

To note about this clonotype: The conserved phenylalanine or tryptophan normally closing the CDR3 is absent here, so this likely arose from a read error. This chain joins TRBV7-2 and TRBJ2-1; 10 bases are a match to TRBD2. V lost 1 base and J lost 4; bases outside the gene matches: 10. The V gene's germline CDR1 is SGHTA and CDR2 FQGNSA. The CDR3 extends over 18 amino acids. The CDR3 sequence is CASSLVAGGLQGYNEQFC. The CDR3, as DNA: TGTGCCAGCAGCTTAGTAGCGGGAGGCCTACAGGGGTACAATGAGCAGTTCTGC.

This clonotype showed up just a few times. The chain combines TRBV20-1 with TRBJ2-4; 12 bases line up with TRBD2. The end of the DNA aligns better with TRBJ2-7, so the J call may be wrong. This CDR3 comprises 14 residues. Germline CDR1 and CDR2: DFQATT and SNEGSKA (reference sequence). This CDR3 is CSARRLAGVAEQYF. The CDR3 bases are TGCAGTGCTAGAAGACTAGCGGGAGTCGCCGAGCAGTACTTC.